The 25 T cell receptor beta chains below were found in one sample sequenced in a study of OX40 agonist ivuxolimab in advanced cancers. TCRdb's table, derived via immunoSEQ multiplex PCR, lists solely in-frame clones and lacks some. The sample consists of under 70,000 clones, 80% to 90% of them appearing once. The source material was CD4+ or CD8+ T cells sorted from blood, sampled in a trial of the OX40 agonist ivuxolimab. The receptors derive from an adult with an advanced solid tumor such as melanoma, head and neck, liver or kidney cancer.

This chain connects TRBV19 to TRBJ1-5, with TRBD1 identical over 7 bases. CDR1 and CDR2 from the germline V gene are LNHDA and SQIVND (reference sequence). The CDR3 is made up of 15 amino acids. Trimming took 7 bases from V and 1 from J; bases not matched to a gene: 7. The CDR3 is CASNRQGTSNQPQHF. As DNA, the CDR3 is TGTGCCAGTAATCGACAGGGCACAAGCAATCAGCCCCAGCATTTT.

The chain combines TRBV30 with TRBJ1-5; unclear D gene. The germline V and J ends were trimmed by 1 base and 5 bases, with 18 bases remaining between them. In germline, CDR1 is GTSNPN, CDR2 SVGIG (reference sequence). This CDR3 has 16 amino acids. The CDR3 protein is CAWSATPREGDQPQHF. Written as DNA, the CDR3 is TGTGCCTGGAGTGCCACACCGAGGGAGGGCGATCAGCCCCAGCATTTT.

The chain carries TRBV28 and TRBJ2-7; no definite D call. This CDR3 is built from 13 residues. Germline values: CDR1 MDHEN, CDR2 SYDVKM. Deletions cut 8 bases from V and 2 bases from J, with 13 bases between. The CDR3 nucleotides read TGTGCCAGCCGATCAGGATACGCCTACGAGCAGTACTTC. This sequence encodes CASRSGYAYEQYF.

The chain carries TRBV7-9 and TRBJ1-4; 7 nucleotides line up with TRBD1. V was clipped by 6 bases and J by 7 bases; unmatched bases: 5. The CDR3 sequence is 13 residues long. Germline lookup yields CDR1 SEHNR and CDR2 FQNEAQ (reference sequence). CDR3: CASRRDSREKLFF. The CDR3 DNA is TGTGCCAGCAGACGGGACAGTCGTGAAAAACTGTTTTTT.

J is TRBJ2-2 and V is TRBV19; D possibly corresponds to TRBD2 (6 bases). Trimming took off 11 bases at V and 5 bases at J, with 18 bases between the two ends. CDR1 is LNHDA and CDR2 is SQIVND in the germline V gene (reference sequence). CDR3 length: 14 amino acids. CDR3 protein: CALRSGARTGELFF. The CDR3 DNA reads as TGTGCCCTTAGATCGGGAGCGCGGACCGGGGAGCTGTTTTTT.

The chain joins TRBV10-3 to TRBJ1-1; 9 bases are a match to TRBD1. V shed 8 bases and J 5 bases; nucleotides not matched to a gene: 6. Germline CDR1 ENHRY, CDR2 SYGVKD. This CDR3 region has 13 residues. As DNA, the CDR3 is TGTGCCATCCGGGACAGGGACACAACTGAAGCTTTCTTT. Protein sequence: CAIRDRDTTEAFF.

V and J are TRBV4-2 and TRBJ2-3; D unclear. The V and J ends lost 4 bases and 0 bases respectively, with 11 bases between them. CDR1 LGHNA and CDR2 YNFKEQ come from the germline V gene. The CDR3 loop spans 15 amino acids. The CDR3 coding sequence is TGTGCCAGCAGCCTCGACCCGCTAAGCACAGATACGCAGTATTTT. Translated, it gives CASSLDPLSTDTQYF.

The CDR3: CASNPRVAGVEDTQYF. CDR3 nucleotides: TGTGCCAGCAACCCCCGGGTAGCGGGAGTGGAGGATACGCAGTATTTT. The V gene is TRBV28, the J gene TRBJ2-3; 9 bases are shared with TRBD2. The CDR3 contains 16 residues. CDR1 and CDR2 (germline): MDHEN, SYDVKM. Trimming at V came to 7 bases and at J to 6 bases, leaving 14 bases not matched to a gene.

The chain employs TRBV7-8 and TRBJ2-1; TRBD1 matches at 7 bases. Trimming cost V 5 bases and J 9 bases; bases outside gene matches: 10. The CDR3 runs 14 residues. Germline CDR1 is SGHVS and CDR2 is FQNEAQ. DNA for the CDR3: TGTGCCAGCAGCGCATACAGGGGCCTGGCTGAGCAGTTCTTC. Its protein is CASSAYRGLAEQFF.

The chain is built from TRBV11-2 and TRBJ2-5, with D perhaps TRBD2 (5 bases). Trimming cost V 5 bases and J 0 bases, with 13 bases left between them. CDR1 and CDR2 (germline): SGHAT, FQNNGV. CDR3 length equals 15 residues. This CDR3 reads CASSARAADQETQYF. CDR3 bases: TGTGCCAGCAGCGCGCGGGCCGCTGACCAAGAGACCCAGTACTTC.

The V call is TRBV7-2, the J call TRBJ2-5; D remains ambiguous. This CDR3 has 13 residues. Per the germline V gene, CDR1 is SGHTA and CDR2 is FQGNSA. V lost 5 bases, J lost 4 bases, and 11 bases lay in between. CDR3 sequence reads: CASSLSTSETQYF. The CDR3 region has the DNA TGTGCCAGCAGCCTTTCGACCTCAGAGACCCAGTACTTC.

This sequence joins TRBV14 and TRBJ2-1, with D maybe TRBD2 (5 bases). V shed 4 bases and J shed 8 bases, with 15 bases lying between them. The V gene's germline CDR1 is SGHDN and CDR2 FVKESK. The CDR3 is made up of 14 amino acids. In nucleotides, the CDR3 is TGTGCCAGCAGCCTCGGTTCAAACGGGGATGAGCAGTTCTTC. Amino acid sequence: CASSLGSNGDEQFF.

The chain employs TRBV7-2 and TRBJ2-2; the D call may be TRBD1 or TRBD2 (5 bases each). Germline V gene data show CDR1 as SGHTA and CDR2 as FQGNSA. The germline V and J ends were trimmed by 1 base and 7 bases, with 10 bases remaining between them. The CDR3 has 14 residues. CDR3 nucleotides: TGTGCCAGCAGCTTAGGGGGGTTTGGCGGGGAGCTGTTTTTT. It specifies CASSLGGFGGELFF. Supplemented by reference TRBV7-2 and TRBJ2-2, the full variable domain reads GAGVSQSPSNKVTEKGKDVELRCDPISGHTALYWYRQSLGQGLEFLIYFQGNSAPDKSGLPSDRFSAERTGGSVSTLTIQRTQQEDSAVYLCASSLGGFGGELFFGEGSRLTVL.

This clone was seen just once. The chain has TRBV18 and TRBJ1-5; no clear D. Deletions cut 1 base from V and 3 bases from J, with 13 bases between. The CDR3 covers 16 residues. In germline, CDR1 is KGHSH, CDR2 LQKENI. The CDR3 reads CASSPQSGTNNQPQHF. In DNA form, the CDR3 reads TGTGCCAGCTCACCACAATCGGGCACAAACAATCAGCCCCAGCATTTT.

The chain joins TRBV6-5 to TRBJ1-6; possibly TRBD1 for D (5 bases). The CDR3 has 14 residues. Between the trimmed V and J ends, which lost 4 bases and 6 bases, there was a span of 10 bases. CDR1 is MNHEY, CDR2 SVGAGI, per germline. The CDR3 reads CASSSGTGNSPLHF. The DNA for the CDR3 is TGTGCCAGCAGTTCCGGGACCGGTAATTCACCCCTCCACTTT.

The V gene is TRBV29-1, the J gene TRBJ2-2, with 11 nucleotides matching TRBD2. Germline-derived CDR1 and CDR2 are SQVTM and ANQGSEA. The CDR3 is 16 amino acids. Trimming removed 1 base from V and 1 base from J; junction bases left unmatched: 2. CDR3 bases: TGCAGCGTTGAAGGTCTAGCGGGAGGGAACACCGGGGAGCTGTTTTTT. Amino acids: CSVEGLAGGNTGELFF.

This clone was recorded once. The genes are TRBV18 and TRBJ2-2; the D is unclear. CDR1 and CDR2 from the germline V gene are KGHSH and LQKENI. This CDR3 has 13 amino acids. V was clipped by 3 bases and J by 3 bases, with 5 bases between them. CDR3 residues: CASSPGYTGELFF. Here the CDR3 DNA reads TGTGCCAGCTCACCGGGATACACCGGGGAGCTGTTTTTT.

The chain joins TRBV9 to TRBJ1-1, with D unclear. The CDR3 is made up of 14 amino acids. V was cut by 0 bases and J by 4 bases, with 10 bases left in between. Germline V CDR1 and CDR2: SGDLS, YYNGEE. The CDR3 reads CASSVAVVGTEAFF. CDR3 nucleotides: TGTGCCAGCAGCGTAGCGGTCGTGGGCACTGAAGCTTTCTTT.

This chain links TRBV27 with TRBJ1-2, with D perhaps matching TRBD1 (6 bases). The V gene lost 1 base and the J gene lost 0 bases, with 9 bases spanning the gap. The V gene's germline CDR1 is MNHEY and CDR2 SMNVEV (reference sequence). There are 15 residues in the CDR3. The CDR3 DNA reads as TGTGCCAGCAGTTTATTGACAGGCACTAACTATGGCTACACCTTC. Translating it yields CASSLLTGTNYGYTF.

The gene calls are TRBV4-3 and TRBJ2-3; 11 nucleotides agree with TRBD2. Looked up from germline, CDR1 is LGHNA and CDR2 is YSLEER. Germline trimming cut 5 bases from V and 0 bases from J; bases unmatched to any gene: 4. This CDR3 spans 16 amino acids. DNA for the CDR3: TGCGCCAGCAGCAGTCTAGCGGGGGGAAGCACAGATACGCAGTATTTT. This codes for CASSSLAGGSTDTQYF.

The rearrangement links TRBV9 to TRBJ2-2; 8 positions match TRBD1. This CDR3 region has 15 residues. Germline CDR1 SGDLS, CDR2 YYNGEE. Trimming took 0 bases from V and 2 from J; bases not matched to a gene: 0. CDR3 coding DNA: TGTGCCAGCAGCGTAGCAGGGGGCAACACCGGGGAGCTGTTTTTT. Protein product: CASSVAGGNTGELFF. The complete variable domain, with remaining parts taken from reference TRBV9 and TRBJ2-2, reads DSGVTQTPKHLITATGQRVTLRCSPRSGDLSVYWYQQSLDQGLQFLIQYYNGEERAKGNILERFSAQQFPDLHSELNLSSLELGDSALYFCASSVAGGNTGELFFGEGSRLTVL.

This clone was seen once. J is TRBJ2-3 and V is TRBV30, with TRBD1 matching 8 bases. From germline, CDR1 is GTSNPN and CDR2 SVGIG (reference sequence). The CDR3 is 17 residues long. V dropped 1 base and J dropped 1; count of bases not matched to a gene: 10. Here the CDR3 DNA reads TGTGCCTGGAGTGACAACCAGGGGGCTGCGGGCACAGATACGCAGTATTTT. It specifies CAWSDNQGAAGTDTQYF.

The chain has TRBV4-2 and TRBJ1-2, with D tentatively TRBD1 (6 bases). The ends were cut back, 0 bases at V and 8 bases at J, with 16 bases in the middle. Per the germline V gene, CDR1 is LGHNA and CDR2 is YNFKEQ. There are 15 residues in the CDR3. The CDR3 is CASSQDRGGAYGYTF. The CDR3 DNA sequence: TGTGCCAGCAGCCAAGATCGAGGGGGGGCGTACGGCTACACCTTC.

The chain is built from TRBV27 and TRBJ2-7, with D possibly being TRBD2 (7 bases). From germline, CDR1 is MNHEY and CDR2 SMNVEV (reference sequence). Between the trimmed V and J ends, which lost 5 bases and 7 bases, there was a span of 18 bases. The CDR3 contains 14 residues. CDR3 sequence (DNA): TGTGCCAGCAGTCTAAAGGGGGGGGATTGGGAGCAGTACTTC. It codes for CASSLKGGDWEQYF.

This CDR3 reads CATSPSRAPNYGYTF. CDR3 nucleotide sequence: TGTGCCACCAGCCCCTCCCGGGCTCCAAACTATGGCTACACCTTC. The rearrangement uses TRBV15 and TRBJ1-2; no reliable D call. The CDR3 loop spans 15 amino acids. The germline V and J ends were trimmed by 5 bases and 2 bases, with 15 bases remaining between them. Germline-derived CDR1 and CDR2 are LNHNV and YYDKDF (reference sequence). Full variable domain (remainder filled in from reference TRBV15 and TRBJ1-2): DAMVIQNPRYQVTQFGKPVTLSCSQTLNHNVMYWYQQKSSQAPKLLFHYYDKDFNNEADTPDNFQSRRPNTSFCFLDIRSPGLGDTAMYLCATSPSRAPNYGYTFGSGTRLTVV.